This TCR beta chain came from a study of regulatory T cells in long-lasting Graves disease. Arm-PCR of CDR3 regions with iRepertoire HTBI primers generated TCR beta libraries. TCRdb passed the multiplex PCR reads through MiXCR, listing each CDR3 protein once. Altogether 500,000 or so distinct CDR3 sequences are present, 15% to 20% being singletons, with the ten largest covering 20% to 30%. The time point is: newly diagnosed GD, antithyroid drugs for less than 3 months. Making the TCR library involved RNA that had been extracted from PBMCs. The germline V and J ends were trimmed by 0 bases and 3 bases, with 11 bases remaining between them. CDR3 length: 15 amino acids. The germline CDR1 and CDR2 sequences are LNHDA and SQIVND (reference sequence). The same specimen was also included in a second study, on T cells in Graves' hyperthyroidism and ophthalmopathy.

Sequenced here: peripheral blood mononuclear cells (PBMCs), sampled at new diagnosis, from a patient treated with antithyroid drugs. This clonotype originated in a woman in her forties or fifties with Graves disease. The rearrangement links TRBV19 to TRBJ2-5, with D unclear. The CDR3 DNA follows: TGTGCCAGTAGTATAGATCGGGCGGCAAAAGAGACCCAGTACTTC. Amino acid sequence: CASSIDRAAKETQYF.